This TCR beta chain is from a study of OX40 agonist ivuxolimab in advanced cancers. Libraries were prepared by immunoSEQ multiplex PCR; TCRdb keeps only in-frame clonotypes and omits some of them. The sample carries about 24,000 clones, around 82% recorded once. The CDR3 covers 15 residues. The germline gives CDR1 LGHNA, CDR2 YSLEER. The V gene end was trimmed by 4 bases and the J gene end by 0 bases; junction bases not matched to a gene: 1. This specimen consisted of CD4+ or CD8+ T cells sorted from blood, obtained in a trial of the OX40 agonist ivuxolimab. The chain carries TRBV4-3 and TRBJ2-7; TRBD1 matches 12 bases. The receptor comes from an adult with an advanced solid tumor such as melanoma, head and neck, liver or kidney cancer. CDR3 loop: CASSLGQGASYEQYF. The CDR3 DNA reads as TGCGCCAGCAGCCTGGGACAGGGGGCCTCCTACGAGCAGTACTTC.